Below are 27 T cell receptor beta chains sequenced from a single sample in a study of ipilimumab plus nivolumab after autologous stem cell transplantation. Sequenced by immunoSEQ multiplex PCR; TCRdb stores in-frame clones only, minus some. The table lists fewer than 95,000 clones, 83% of them singletons. The sequences come from PBMCs, collected in a trial of ipilimumab plus nivolumab as post-transplant consolidation. Every receptor here comes from a male donor with diffuse large B-cell lymphoma.

The V and J genes are TRBV6-5 and TRBJ1-1; D remains unclear. Trimming pared 6 bases from V and 5 bases from J, leaving 19 bases between. The CDR3 extends over 15 amino acids. Germline V lookup: CDR1 MNHEY, CDR2 SVGAGI. This chain's CDR3 is CASRPPMAGGTEAFF. DNA for the CDR3: TGTGCCAGCAGGCCACCGATGGCGGGTGGAACTGAAGCTTTCTTT.

The chain carries TRBV19 and TRBJ1-5; 8 bases fit TRBD1. Germline CDR1 and CDR2: LNHDA and SQIVND (reference sequence). The CDR3 runs 15 residues. Trimming cost V 3 bases and J 3 bases; bases outside gene matches: 4. CDR3 loop: CASSMLDRVNQPQHF. The CDR3 region has the DNA TGTGCCAGTAGTATGCTGGACAGGGTCAATCAGCCCCAGCATTTT.

This rearrangement joins TRBV11-3 to TRBJ2-1; 12 positions match TRBD2. The germline CDR1 and CDR2 sequences are SGHNT and YENEEA. J gave up 0 bases and V 1 base, and 10 bases lay outside the gene matches. The CDR3 consists of 20 residues. In DNA form, the CDR3 reads TGTGCCAGCAGCTTAGGGAAACTAGCGGGGGGTAAGAGCTCCTACAATGAGCAGTTCTTC. Its translation is CASSLGKLAGGKSSYNEQFF.

This sequence joins TRBV9 and TRBJ1-3; 7 bases map to TRBD1. The V gene's germline CDR1 is SGDLS and CDR2 YYNGEE. Trimming at V came to 0 bases and at J to 5 bases, leaving 5 bases not matched to a gene. CDR3 length equals 15 residues. The CDR3 here is CASSVGDSLRNTIYF. CDR3 nucleotide sequence: TGTGCCAGCAGCGTAGGGGACAGCTTAAGAAACACCATATATTTT. Based on the CDR3 plus reference TRBV9 and TRBJ1-3, the full variable domain is DSGVTQTPKHLITATGQRVTLRCSPRSGDLSVYWYQQSLDQGLQFLIQYYNGEERAKGNILERFSAQQFPDLHSELNLSSLELGDSALYFCASSVGDSLRNTIYFGEGSWLTVV.

A single count supports this clone. The rearrangement joins TRBV7-2 to TRBJ2-3; 12 nucleotides line up with TRBD2. The germline gives CDR1 SGHTA, CDR2 FQGNSA. There are 16 residues in the CDR3. Trimming at V came to 5 bases and at J to 1 base, leaving 4 bases not matched to a gene. CDR3 sequence (DNA): TGTGCCAGCAGCCACCGGACTAGCGGGGGCACAGATACGCAGTATTTT. Protein product: CASSHRTSGGTDTQYF.

The chain carries TRBV7-9 and TRBJ2-1; D possibly matches TRBD1 or TRBD2 (6 bases each). This CDR3 is 14 amino acids long. Germline V CDR1 and CDR2: SEHNR, FQNEAQ (reference sequence). Trimming took off 5 bases at V and 12 bases at J, with 20 bases between the two ends. CDR3 region: CASSPTGGIPGQFF. CDR3 nucleotides: TGTGCCAGCAGCCCGACAGGCGGGATCCCAGGGCAGTTCTTC.

The chain employs TRBV10-3 and TRBJ2-3; TRBD1 is a possible D gene (6 bases). The germline gives CDR1 ENHRY, CDR2 SYGVKD. This CDR3 has 15 amino acids. Trimming cost V 6 bases and J 0 bases, with 13 bases left between them. The CDR3 spells CAISATGSSTDTQYF. DNA for the CDR3: TGTGCCATCAGCGCAACAGGGTCTAGCACAGATACGCAGTATTTT.

The rearrangement links TRBV6-1 to TRBJ2-2; D not certain. The germline V and J ends were trimmed by 7 bases and 2 bases, with 5 bases remaining between them. Germline CDR1 MNHNS, CDR2 SASEGT. The CDR3 extends over 12 amino acids. The CDR3 DNA reads as TGTGCCAGCACCCGAAACACCGGGGAGCTGTTTTTT. Translating gives CASTRNTGELFF.

The chain recombines TRBV6-5 with TRBJ1-1; no firm D call. CDR3 length: 15 residues. Trimming cost V 0 bases and J 3 bases, with 11 bases left between them. Per the germline V gene, CDR1 is MNHEY and CDR2 is SVGAGI. The CDR3 nucleotides are TGTGCCAGCAGTTACTCGAGTAGTGGAGACACTGAAGCTTTCTTT. Its translation: CASSYSSSGDTEAFF.

This clone was counted between two and nine times. V is TRBV21-1 and J is TRBJ2-7; the D call in the table, TRBD1, was not verified against the DNA. TRBV21-1 is a recognized pseudogene. CDR3 length equals 17 residues. The CDR3 DNA reads as TGTGCCAGCACCCCCTCGGACAGGGGCCCGGCGCCCTACGAGCAGTACTTC. This gives the protein CASTPSDRGPAPYEQYF.

The chain links TRBV4-2 to TRBJ1-2; TRBD1 aligns across 7 bases. The J segment lost 6 bases and the V segment lost 3 bases, leaving 10 bases of the junction unmatched. Germline V gives CDR1 LGHNA, CDR2 YNFKEQ. This CDR3 region has 15 residues. CDR3 sequence: CASSQGLQGINGYTF. DNA for the CDR3: TGTGCCAGCAGCCAGGGATTACAGGGGATCAATGGCTACACCTTC.

This clone has only one observation. The chain links TRBV20-1 to TRBJ2-5; D remains ambiguous. Germline V gives CDR1 DFQATT, CDR2 SNEGSKA (reference sequence). Trimming took 3 bases from V and 3 from J, leaving 5 bases between them. The CDR3 has 11 residues. In DNA, the CDR3 is TGCAGTGCTAGTCCCAAAGAGACCCAGTACTTC. Translating it yields CSASPKETQYF.

The V gene is TRBV7-2, the J gene TRBJ2-3; D gene unclear. Looked up from germline, CDR1 is SGHTA and CDR2 is FQGNSA. V lost 1 base to trimming and J lost 1 base, with 18 bases between them. The CDR3 is 18 amino acids. The CDR3 region has the DNA TGTGCCAGCAGCTTAGTTGGCGGACCTTCAGATCGCACAGATACGCAGTATTTT. Encoded protein: CASSLVGGPSDRTDTQYF.

The chain couples TRBV4-1 to TRBJ1-4; a weak D match, TRBD1 (6 bases). The CDR3 is made up of 16 amino acids. V was shortened by 2 bases and J by 3 bases, with 13 bases between the two germline ends. Germline V lookup: CDR1 MGHRA, CDR2 YSYEKL. The CDR3, as DNA: TGCGCCAGCAGCCAACCAACCAGGGGACCTAATGAAAAACTGTTTTTT. It specifies CASSQPTRGPNEKLFF.

The chain combines TRBV5-5 with TRBJ1-1, with unresolved D. Trimming left V 2 bases short and J 1 base short, with 3 bases between. Germline V gene lookup returns CDR1 SGHKS and CDR2 YYEKEE (reference sequence). This CDR3 comprises 12 residues. As DNA, the CDR3 is TGTGCCAGCAGCTTACAGAACACTGAAGCTTTCTTT. Amino acids: CASSLQNTEAFF. The entire variable domain, with the rest obtained from reference TRBV5-5 and TRBJ1-1, is as follows: DAGVTQSPTHLIKTRGQQVTLRCSPISGHKSVSWYQQVLGQGPQFIFQYYEKEERGRGNFPDRFSARQFPNYSSELNVNALLLGDSALYLCASSLQNTEAFFGQGTRLTVV.

In this sample, this clone turned up once. The J gene is TRBJ2-3, the V gene TRBV4-3; no definite D call. The CDR3 has 13 residues. The germline CDR1 and CDR2 sequences are LGHNA and YSLEER. V dropped 1 base and J dropped 5 bases, with 7 bases sitting between them. The CDR3 nucleotides read TGCGCCAGCAGCCAAGCCGTGTTAGATACGCAGTATTTT. Translation gives CASSQAVLDTQYF.

The chain combines TRBV5-4 with TRBJ2-5; D unresolved. The V end was cut by 1 base, the J end by 2 bases, with 9 bases between. The CDR3 sequence is 14 residues long. Germline assignment: CDR1 SGHNT and CDR2 YYREEE (reference sequence). CDR3 sequence reads: CASSLQVEQETQYF. CDR3 in DNA: TGTGCCAGCAGCTTGCAGGTAGAGCAAGAGACCCAGTACTTC. Using reference TRBV5-4 and TRBJ2-5 for the parts outside the CDR3, the full variable domain is ETGVTQSPTHLIKTRGQQVTLRCSSQSGHNTVSWYQQALGQGPQFIFQYYREEENGRGNFPPRFSGLQFPNYSSELNVNALELDDSALYLCASSLQVEQETQYFGPGTRLLVL.

In DNA form, the CDR3 reads TGTGCCAGCGCCTACGACAGACGCAGCGCAGATACGCAGTATTTT. Its translation: CASAYDRRSADTQYF. The V call is TRBV5-6, the J call TRBJ2-3, with D perhaps TRBD1 (5 bases). Trimming took 7 bases from V and 4 from J, leaving 19 bases between them. Germline V lookup: CDR1 SGHDT, CDR2 YYEEEE. CDR3 size: 15 residues.

With regard to this clone: Other DNA sequences of this sample code for an identical CDR3. The chain carries TRBV18 and TRBJ1-4; no firm D call. CDR1 and CDR2 from the germline V gene are KGHSH and LQKENI. This CDR3 region has 12 residues. Between the trimmed V and J ends, which lost 3 bases and 5 bases, there was a span of 4 bases. Written as DNA, the CDR3 is TGTGCCAGCTCACCGGGGAATGAAAAACTGTTTTTT. It yields the protein CASSPGNEKLFF. The full variable domain, with the rest looked up from reference TRBV18 and TRBJ1-4, is NAGVMQNPRHLVRRRGQEARLRCSPMKGHSHVYWYRQLPEEGLKFMVYLQKENIIDESGMPKERFSAEFPKEGPSILRIQQVVRGDSAAYFCASSPGNEKLFFGSGTQLSVL.

The chain carries TRBV5-4 and TRBJ2-1; no definite D call. V was shortened by 4 bases and J by 7 bases, with 9 bases between the two germline ends. CDR3 size: 12 residues. Germline V gene data show CDR1 as SGHNT and CDR2 as YYREEE (reference sequence). CDR3 sequence (DNA): TGTGCCAGCAGCCGTATAATTAATGAGCAGTTCTTC. Translation gives CASSRIINEQFF.

This clone was picked up a small number of times. V is TRBV4-2 and J is TRBJ2-7; TRBD2 aligns across 10 bases. From germline, CDR1 is LGHNA and CDR2 YNFKEQ. This CDR3 comprises 18 residues. V gave up 2 bases and J gave up 0 bases; unmatched junction bases: 10. In nucleotides, the CDR3 is TGTGCCAGCAGCCAAAACGGGCTAGCGGGGGATACCTCCTACGAGCAGTACTTC. Translating it yields CASSQNGLAGDTSYEQYF.

The chain carries TRBV5-4 and TRBJ2-1; D ambiguous. The CDR3 extends over 13 amino acids. Trimming left V 1 base short and J 12 bases short, with 14 bases between. Germline values: CDR1 SGHNT, CDR2 YYREEE (reference sequence). The CDR3 DNA reads TGTGCCAGCAGCTTGTTTTCAGCTATAGTGCAGTTCTTC. This sequence encodes CASSLFSAIVQFF.

V is TRBV7-6 and J is TRBJ1-5; 7 nucleotides line up with TRBD1. This CDR3 is built from 18 residues. Trimming cost V 4 bases and J 1 base; bases outside gene matches: 13. Germline CDR1 SGHVS, CDR2 FNYEAQ. CDR3 residues: CASSSPKIEDRSNQPQHF. The CDR3 DNA is TGTGCCAGCAGCTCCCCTAAGATAGAGGACAGGAGCAATCAGCCCCAGCATTTT. Complete variable domain (other parts from reference TRBV7-6 and TRBJ1-5): GAGVSQSPRYKVTKRGQDVALRCDPISGHVSLYWYRQALGQGPEFLTYFNYEAQQDKSGLPNDRFSAERPEGSISTLTIQRTEQRDSAMYRCASSSPKIEDRSNQPQHFGDGTRLSIL.

The V gene is TRBV19, the J gene TRBJ1-2; the D is unclear. The CDR3 loop spans 13 amino acids. V was trimmed by 1 base and J by 8 bases, leaving 11 bases between them. The germline V gene encodes CDR1 LNHDA and CDR2 SQIVND (reference sequence). As DNA, the CDR3 is TGTGCCAGTAGTATAGCTCCAGGCATGGGCTACACCTTC. Its translation is CASSIAPGMGYTF.

This clone was found a few times. V gene TRBV9 combines with J gene TRBJ2-2; D assignment may be TRBD1 or TRBD2 (6 bases each). The CDR3 has 17 amino acids. The V gene lost 4 bases and the J gene lost 7 bases, with 23 bases spanning the gap. From germline, CDR1 is SGDLS and CDR2 YYNGEE. The CDR3 DNA reads as TGTGCCAGCAGCACAAAAGGAGGGACACCAGGTGGCGGGGAGCTGTTTTTT. Its translation is CASSTKGGTPGGGELFF.

This clone was recorded once. V is TRBV5-5 and J is TRBJ2-7; 7 nucleotides line up with TRBD2. V lost 4 bases and J lost 0; bases outside the gene matches: 10. The CDR3 consists of 16 residues. Germline loops: CDR1 SGHKS, CDR2 YYEKEE (reference sequence). CDR3: CASSLGGGVISYEQYF. The DNA of the CDR3 is TGTGCCAGCAGCCTGGGCGGGGGTGTAATCTCCTACGAGCAGTACTTC.

The gene calls are TRBV7-2 and TRBJ2-7; D gene unclear. Germline V gene data show CDR1 as SGHTA and CDR2 as FQGNSA. This CDR3 has 12 amino acids. V was trimmed by 3 bases and J by 6 bases, leaving 9 bases between them. In DNA, the CDR3 is TGTGCCAGCAGCTTGTCAGGATCCGAGCAGTACTTC. Its protein product is CASSLSGSEQYF.